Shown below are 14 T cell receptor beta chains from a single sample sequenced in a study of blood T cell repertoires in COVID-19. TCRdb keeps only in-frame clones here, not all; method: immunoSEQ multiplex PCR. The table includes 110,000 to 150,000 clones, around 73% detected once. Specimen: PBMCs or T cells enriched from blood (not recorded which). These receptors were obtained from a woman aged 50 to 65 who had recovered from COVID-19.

This chain's CDR3 is CASSYDLAGGPTGELFF. Here the CDR3 DNA reads TGTGCCAGCAGCTATGACCTAGCGGGGGGGCCCACCGGGGAGCTGTTTTTT. This chain uses TRBV5-4 with TRBJ2-2, with TRBD2 matching 12 bases. Germline V gene data show CDR1 as SGHNT and CDR2 as YYREEE (reference sequence). V gave up 3 bases and J gave up 4 bases; unmatched junction bases: 7. This CDR3 is built from 17 residues.

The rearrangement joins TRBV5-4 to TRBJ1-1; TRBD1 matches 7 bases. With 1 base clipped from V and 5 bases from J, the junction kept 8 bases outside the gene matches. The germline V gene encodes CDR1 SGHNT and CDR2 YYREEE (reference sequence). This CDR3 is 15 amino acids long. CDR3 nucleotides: TGTGCCAGCAGCTTGTCGCAGGCCAGGGGGACTGAAGCTTTCTTT. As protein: CASSLSQARGTEAFF.

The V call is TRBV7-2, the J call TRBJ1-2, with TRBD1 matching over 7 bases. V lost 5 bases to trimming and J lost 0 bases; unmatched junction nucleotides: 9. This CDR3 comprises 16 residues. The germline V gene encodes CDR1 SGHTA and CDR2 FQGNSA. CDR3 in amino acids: CASSLDRETANYGYTF. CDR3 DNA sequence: TGTGCCAGCAGCCTCGACAGGGAGACAGCTAACTATGGCTACACCTTC. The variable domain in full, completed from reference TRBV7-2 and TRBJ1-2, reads GAGVSQSPSNKVTEKGKDVELRCDPISGHTALYWYRQSLGQGLEFLIYFQGNSAPDKSGLPSDRFSAERTGGSVSTLTIQRTQQEDSAVYLCASSLDRETANYGYTFGSGTRLTVV.

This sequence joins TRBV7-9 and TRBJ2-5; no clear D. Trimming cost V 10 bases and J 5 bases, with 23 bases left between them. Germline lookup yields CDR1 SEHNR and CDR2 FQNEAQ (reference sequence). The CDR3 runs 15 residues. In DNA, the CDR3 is TGTGCCATCAACAACCTGGCCACGACGAGGGAGACCCAGTACTTC. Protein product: CAINNLATTRETQYF.

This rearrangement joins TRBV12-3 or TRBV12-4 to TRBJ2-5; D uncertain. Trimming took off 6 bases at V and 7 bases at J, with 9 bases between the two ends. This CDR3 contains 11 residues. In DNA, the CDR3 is TGTGCCAGCAGCCAGGCAGGGACCCAGTACTTC. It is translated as CASSQAGTQYF.

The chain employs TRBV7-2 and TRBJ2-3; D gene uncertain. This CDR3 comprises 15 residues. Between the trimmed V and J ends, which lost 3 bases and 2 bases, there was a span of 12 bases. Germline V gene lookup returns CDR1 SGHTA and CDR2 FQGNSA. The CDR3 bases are TGTGCCAGCAGCTTTCAGGCTACTTCCACAGATACGCAGTATTTT. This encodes CASSFQATSTDTQYF.

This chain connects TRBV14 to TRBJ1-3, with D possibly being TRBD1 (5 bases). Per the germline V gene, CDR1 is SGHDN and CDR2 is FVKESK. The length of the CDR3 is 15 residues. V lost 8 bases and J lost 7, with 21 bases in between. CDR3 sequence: CASLFWFRGLNTIYF. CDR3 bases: TGTGCCAGCCTCTTTTGGTTTAGGGGTTTGAACACCATATATTTT.

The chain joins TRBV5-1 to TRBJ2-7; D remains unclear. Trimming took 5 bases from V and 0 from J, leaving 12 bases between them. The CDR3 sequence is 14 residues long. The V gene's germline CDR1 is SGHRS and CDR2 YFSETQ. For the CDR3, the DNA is TGCGCCAGCAGAGGTGAGGCCGTCTCCTACGAGCAGTACTTC. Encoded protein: CASRGEAVSYEQYF. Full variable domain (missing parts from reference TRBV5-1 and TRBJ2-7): KAGVTQTPRYLIKTRGQQVTLSCSPISGHRSVSWYQQTPGQGLQFLFEYFSETQRNKGNFPGRFSGRQFSNSRSEMNVSTLELGDSALYLCASRGEAVSYEQYFGPGTRLTVT.

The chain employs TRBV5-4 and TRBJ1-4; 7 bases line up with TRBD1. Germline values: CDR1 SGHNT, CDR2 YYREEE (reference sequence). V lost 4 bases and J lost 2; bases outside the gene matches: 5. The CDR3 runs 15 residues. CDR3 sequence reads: CASSGSGGTNEKLFF. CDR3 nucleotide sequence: TGTGCCAGCAGCGGATCAGGGGGTACTAATGAAAAACTGTTTTTT.

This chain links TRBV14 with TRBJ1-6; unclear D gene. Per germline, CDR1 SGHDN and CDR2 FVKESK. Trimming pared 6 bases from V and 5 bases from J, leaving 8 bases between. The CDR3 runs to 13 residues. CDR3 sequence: CASRAVDNSPLHF. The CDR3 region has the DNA TGTGCCAGCAGGGCAGTCGATAATTCACCCCTCCACTTT.

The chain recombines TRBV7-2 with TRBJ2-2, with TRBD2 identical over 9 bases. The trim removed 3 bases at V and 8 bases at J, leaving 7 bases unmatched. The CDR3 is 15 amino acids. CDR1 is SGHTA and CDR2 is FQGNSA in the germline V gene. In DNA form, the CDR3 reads TGTGCCAGCAGCTTCCAGCGGGGGGTGACTGGGGAGCTGTTTTTT. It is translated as CASSFQRGVTGELFF.

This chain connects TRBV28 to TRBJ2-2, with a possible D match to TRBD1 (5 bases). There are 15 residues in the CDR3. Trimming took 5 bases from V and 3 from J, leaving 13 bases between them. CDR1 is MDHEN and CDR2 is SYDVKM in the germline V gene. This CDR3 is CASSPTTAYTGELFF. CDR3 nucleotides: TGTGCCAGCAGTCCCACGACAGCATACACCGGGGAGCTGTTTTTT.

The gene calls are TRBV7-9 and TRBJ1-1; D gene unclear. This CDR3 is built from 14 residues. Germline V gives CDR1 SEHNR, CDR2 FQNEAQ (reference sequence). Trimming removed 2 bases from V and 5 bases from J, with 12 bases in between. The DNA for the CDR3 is TGTGCCAGCAGCTTAATGGAGGACTCGACTGAAGCTTTCTTT. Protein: CASSLMEDSTEAFF.

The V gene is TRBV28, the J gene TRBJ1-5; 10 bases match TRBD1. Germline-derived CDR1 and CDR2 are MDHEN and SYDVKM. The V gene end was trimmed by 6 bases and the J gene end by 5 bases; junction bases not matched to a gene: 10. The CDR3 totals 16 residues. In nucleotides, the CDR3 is TGTGCCAGCAGGTCCGGGGACAGGGGATCCTATCAGCCCCAGCATTTT. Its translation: CASRSGDRGSYQPQHF.